This is a list of T cell receptor beta chains from one sample in a study of OX40 agonist ivuxolimab in advanced cancers. Clones were read by immunoSEQ multiplex PCR, and TCRdb kept only the in-frame ones, dropping some. The sample holds about 51,000 clones, around 82% seen once. The material sequenced was CD4+ or CD8+ T cells sorted from blood, taken in a trial of the OX40 agonist ivuxolimab. These receptors all stem from an adult with an advanced solid tumor such as melanoma, head and neck, liver or kidney cancer. CDR3s include the opening cysteine and the closing phenylalanine or tryptophan. Each record gives: V gene, J gene, clone size, D gene, CDR3 protein, CDR3 DNA. D genes are given only for firm matches. Size is stated for part of the rows, as once, few or many counts, or as a class when the clone is expanded.

TRBV2,TRBJ2-2,-,-,CASSWASGELFF,TGTGCCAGCAGTTGGGCTTCCGGGGAGCTGTTTTTT
TRBV19,TRBJ2-1,once,TRBD2,CASKEIAGPYNEQFF,TGTGCCAGTAAGGAGATAGCGGGGCCCTACAATGAGCAGTTCTTC
TRBV7-2,TRBJ2-3,-,-,CASSSGPRGLDTQYF,TGTGCCAGCAGCTCCGGTCCCCGGGGGCTGGATACGCAGTATTTT
TRBV5-1,TRBJ2-1,-,-,CASSSGGGSYNEQFF,TGCGCCAGCAGCTCAGGGGGGGGCTCCTACAATGAGCAGTTCTTC
TRBV9,TRBJ1-1,-,-,CASSPPATVEFSEAFF,TGTGCCAGCAGCCCCCCGGCGACAGTCGAGTTCTCTGAAGCTTTCTTT
TRBV6-6,TRBJ2-5,-,-,CASSYTGTAVTQYF,TGTGCCAGCAGTTACACCGGGACTGCGGTAACCCAGTACTTC
TRBV7-9,TRBJ2-7,-,-,CASSPGRKVGEQYF,TGTGCCAGCAGCCCGGGGAGGAAAGTAGGCGAGCAGTACTTC
TRBV9,TRBJ2-3,once,TRBD1,CASSPDGTGATDTQYF,TGTGCCAGCAGCCCAGACGGGACAGGGGCCACAGATACGCAGTATTTT
TRBV29-1,TRBJ1-1,-,-,CSVGGQMNTEAFF,TGCAGCGTTGGGGGACAAATGAACACTGAAGCTTTCTTT
TRBV7-9,TRBJ2-7,-,-,CASSLWGGAGAYEQCF,TGTGCCAGCAGCTTATGGGGCGGGGCAGGAGCCTACGAGCAGTGCTTC
TRBV7-6,TRBJ2-1,once,-,CASLLGPGPGEQFF,TGTGCCAGTCTCCTCGGCCCGGGACCAGGTGAGCAGTTCTTC
TRBV6-5,TRBJ1-3,few,-,CASRPGRSGNTIYF,TGTGCCAGCAGGCCGGGGAGGTCTGGAAACACCATATATTTT
TRBV11-2,TRBJ2-7,-,-,CASSLVQNEQYF,TGTGCCAGCAGCTTAGTACAGAACGAGCAGTACTTC
TRBV11-3,TRBJ2-7,-,-,CASSLGRAYEQYF,TGTGCCAGCAGCTTAGGCCGAGCCTACGAGCAGTACTTC
TRBV19,TRBJ2-6,-,-,CASSPRQGSSGANVLTF,TGTGCCAGTAGTCCAAGACAAGGAAGCTCTGGGGCCAACGTCCTGACTTTC
TRBV12-5,TRBJ1-3,-,-,CASGLKTQGLSGNTIYF,TGTGCTAGTGGTTTGAAAACACAGGGTCTCTCTGGAAACACCATATATTTT